This T cell receptor beta chain was sequenced in a study of metastatic and nonmetastatic thyroid tumors. Study context: Repertoires of blood and of tissue (tumor or nodule) from malignant and benign thyroid patients were compared. General observations from the study: As reported, TCR beta diversity in blood and tumor was significantly higher in malignant thyroid tumors than in benign nodules.

In its sample, this clone was seen many times. What it binds is not known. Trimming at V came to 3 bases and at J to 4 bases, leaving 3 bases not matched to a gene. This CDR3 region has 14 residues. Patients had received no treatment of any kind before thyroid surgery. In the original analysis: A classifier of distant metastasis in papillary thyroid cancer was built from CDR3 differences (across clinicopathological groups). Using MiXCR, TCRdb re-called clones from the PCR reads. TCRdb, rather than the study authors, made the V and J calls. The sample has some 90,000 clones, 7.5% to 9% seen once. The sequence came from a female donor with papillary thyroid cancer or a benign thyroid nodule (not recorded which). Some clones in this sample may be carry-over from other donors' samples. The chain links TRBV12-3 or TRBV12-4 to TRBJ2-1; 7 nucleotides match TRBD1. What was sequenced was blood. CDR3 DNA sequence: TGTGCCAGCAGTTTTGGGACAGCGTACAATGAGCAGTTCTTC. It translates to CASSFGTAYNEQFF.